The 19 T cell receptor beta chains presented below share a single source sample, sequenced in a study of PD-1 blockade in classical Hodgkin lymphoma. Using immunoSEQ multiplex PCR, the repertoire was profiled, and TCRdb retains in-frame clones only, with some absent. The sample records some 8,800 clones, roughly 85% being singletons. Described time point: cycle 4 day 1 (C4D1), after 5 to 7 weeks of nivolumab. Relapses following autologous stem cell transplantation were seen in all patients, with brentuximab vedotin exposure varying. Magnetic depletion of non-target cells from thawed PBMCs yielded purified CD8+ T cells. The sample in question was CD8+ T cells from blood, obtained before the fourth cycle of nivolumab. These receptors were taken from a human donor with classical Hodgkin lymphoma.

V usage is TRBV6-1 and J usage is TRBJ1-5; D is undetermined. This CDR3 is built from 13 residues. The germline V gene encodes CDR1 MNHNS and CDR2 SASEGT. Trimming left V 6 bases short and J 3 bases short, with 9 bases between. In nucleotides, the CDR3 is TGTGCCAGCAGCGAGGACCCCAATCAGCCCCAGCATTTT. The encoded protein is CASSEDPNQPQHF.

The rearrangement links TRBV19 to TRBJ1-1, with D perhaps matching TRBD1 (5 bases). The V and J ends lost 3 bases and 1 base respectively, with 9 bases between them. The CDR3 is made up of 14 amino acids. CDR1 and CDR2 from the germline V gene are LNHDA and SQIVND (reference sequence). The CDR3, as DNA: TGTGCCAGTAGTATTACGGGACCGAACACTGAAGCTTTCTTT. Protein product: CASSITGPNTEAFF.

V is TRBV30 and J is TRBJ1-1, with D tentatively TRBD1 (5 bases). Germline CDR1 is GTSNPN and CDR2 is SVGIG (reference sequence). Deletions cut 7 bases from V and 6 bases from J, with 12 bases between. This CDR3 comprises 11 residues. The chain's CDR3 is CAFWGFAEAFF. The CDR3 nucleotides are TGTGCCTTTTGGGGGTTCGCTGAAGCTTTCTTT.

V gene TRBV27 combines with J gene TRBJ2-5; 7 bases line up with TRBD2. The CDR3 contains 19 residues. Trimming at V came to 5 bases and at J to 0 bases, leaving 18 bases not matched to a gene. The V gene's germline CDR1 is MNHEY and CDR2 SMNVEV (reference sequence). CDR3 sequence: CASSPQYRLAELYQETQYF. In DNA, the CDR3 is TGTGCCAGCAGTCCCCAATATCGGCTAGCGGAGCTGTACCAAGAGACCCAGTACTTC.

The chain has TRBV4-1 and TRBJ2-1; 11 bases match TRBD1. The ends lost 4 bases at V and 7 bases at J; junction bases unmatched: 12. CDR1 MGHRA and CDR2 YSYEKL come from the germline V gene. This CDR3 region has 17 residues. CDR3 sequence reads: CASSPFIGTGGRNEQFF. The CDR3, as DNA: TGCGCCAGCAGCCCATTTATCGGGACAGGGGGTCGAAATGAGCAGTTCTTC.

CDR3 in amino acids: CASSRDRGNESPLHF. CDR3 coding DNA: TGCGCCAGCAGTCGCGACAGGGGAAATGAGTCACCCCTCCACTTT. J is TRBJ1-6 and V is TRBV5-1; 8 bases agree with TRBD1. Trimming took 5 bases from V and 10 from J; bases not matched to a gene: 11. Per germline, CDR1 SGHRS and CDR2 YFSETQ. The CDR3 is made up of 15 amino acids. Supplemented by reference TRBV5-1 and TRBJ1-6, the full variable domain reads KAGVTQTPRYLIKTRGQQVTLSCSPISGHRSVSWYQQTPGQGLQFLFEYFSETQRNKGNFPGRFSGRQFSNSRSEMNVSTLELGDSALYLCASSRDRGNESPLHFGNGTRLTVT.

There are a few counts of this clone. The CDR3, as DNA: TGTGCCAGCAGTCCTGGTTCGGCTGAAGCTTTCTTT. It translates to CASSPGSAEAFF. The gene calls are TRBV6-5 and TRBJ1-1; the D is unclear. The CDR3 is made up of 12 amino acids. Per the germline V gene, CDR1 is MNHEY and CDR2 is SVGAGI. V was pared by 5 bases and J by 6 bases, with 10 bases between.

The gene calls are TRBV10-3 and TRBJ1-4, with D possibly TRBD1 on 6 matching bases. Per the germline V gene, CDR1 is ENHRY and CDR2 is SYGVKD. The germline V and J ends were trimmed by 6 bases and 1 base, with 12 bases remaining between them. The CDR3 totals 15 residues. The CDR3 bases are TGTGCCATCAGCCCGGGACAAGTAACTAATGAAAAACTGTTTTTT. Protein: CAISPGQVTNEKLFF.

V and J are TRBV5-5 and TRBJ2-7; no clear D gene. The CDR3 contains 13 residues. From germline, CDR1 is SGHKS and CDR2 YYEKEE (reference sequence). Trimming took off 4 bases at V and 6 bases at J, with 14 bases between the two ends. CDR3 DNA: TGTGCCAGCAGCATATTCTCTGGTGGCGAGCAGTACTTC. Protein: CASSIFSGGEQYF.

CDR3 nucleotides: TGTGCCAGCAGTAGACAGACTGGGGGGGTCTATGGCTACACCTTC. As protein: CASSRQTGGVYGYTF. V usage is TRBV27 and J usage is TRBJ1-2; weak D call: TRBD1 (5 bases). Trimming cost V 5 bases and J 4 bases, with 17 bases left between them. The CDR3 totals 15 residues. Germline CDR1 is MNHEY and CDR2 is SMNVEV (reference sequence).

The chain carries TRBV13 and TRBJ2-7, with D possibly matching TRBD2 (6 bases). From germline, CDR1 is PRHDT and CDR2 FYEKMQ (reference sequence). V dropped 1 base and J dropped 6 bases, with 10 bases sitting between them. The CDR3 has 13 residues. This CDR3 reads CASSLVGGSEQYF. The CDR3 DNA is TGTGCCAGCAGCTTAGTTGGGGGGTCCGAGCAGTACTTC.

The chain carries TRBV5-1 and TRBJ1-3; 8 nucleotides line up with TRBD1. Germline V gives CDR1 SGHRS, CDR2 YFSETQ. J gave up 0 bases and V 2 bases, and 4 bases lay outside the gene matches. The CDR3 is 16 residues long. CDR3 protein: CASSFPDRVSGNTIYF. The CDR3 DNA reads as TGCGCCAGCAGCTTTCCGGACAGGGTCTCTGGAAACACCATATATTTT. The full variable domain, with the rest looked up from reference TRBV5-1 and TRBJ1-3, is KAGVTQTPRYLIKTRGQQVTLSCSPISGHRSVSWYQQTPGQGLQFLFEYFSETQRNKGNFPGRFSGRQFSNSRSEMNVSTLELGDSALYLCASSFPDRVSGNTIYFGEGSWLTVV.

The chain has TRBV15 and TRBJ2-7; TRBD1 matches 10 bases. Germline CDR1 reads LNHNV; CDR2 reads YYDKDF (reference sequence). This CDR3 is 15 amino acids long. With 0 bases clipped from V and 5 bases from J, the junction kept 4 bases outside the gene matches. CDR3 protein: CATSRDLGQGHEQYF. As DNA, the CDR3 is TGTGCCACCAGCAGAGATCTGGGACAGGGGCACGAGCAGTACTTC. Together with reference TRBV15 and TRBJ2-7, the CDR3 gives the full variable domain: DAMVIQNPRYQVTQFGKPVTLSCSQTLNHNVMYWYQQKSSQAPKLLFHYYDKDFNNEADTPDNFQSRRPNTSFCFLDIRSPGLGDTAMYLCATSRDLGQGHEQYFGPGTRLTVT.

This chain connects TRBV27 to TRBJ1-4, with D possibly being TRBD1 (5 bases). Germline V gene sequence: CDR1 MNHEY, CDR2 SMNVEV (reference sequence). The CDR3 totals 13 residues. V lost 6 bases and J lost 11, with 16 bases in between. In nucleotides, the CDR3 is TGTGCCAGCAGCCAATTCGAGGCAGGGAAACTGTTTTTT. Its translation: CASSQFEAGKLFF.

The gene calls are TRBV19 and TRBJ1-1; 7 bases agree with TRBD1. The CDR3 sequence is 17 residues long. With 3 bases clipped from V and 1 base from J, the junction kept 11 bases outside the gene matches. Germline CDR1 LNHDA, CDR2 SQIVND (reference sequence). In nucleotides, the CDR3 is TGTGCCAGTAGTATCCCACCCTCCAGGGGGTCGAACACTGAAGCTTTCTTT. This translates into CASSIPPSRGSNTEAFF.

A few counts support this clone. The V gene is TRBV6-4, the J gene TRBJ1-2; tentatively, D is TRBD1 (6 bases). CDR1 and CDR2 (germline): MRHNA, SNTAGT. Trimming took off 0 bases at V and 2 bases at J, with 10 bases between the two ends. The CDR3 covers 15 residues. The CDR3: CASSDSAGANYGYTF. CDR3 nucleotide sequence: TGTGCCAGCAGTGACTCGGCAGGGGCCAACTATGGCTACACCTTC.

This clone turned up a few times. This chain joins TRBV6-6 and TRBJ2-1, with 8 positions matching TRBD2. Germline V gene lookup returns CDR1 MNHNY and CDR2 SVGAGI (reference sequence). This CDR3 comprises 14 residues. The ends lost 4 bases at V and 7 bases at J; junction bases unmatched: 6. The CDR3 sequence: CASSLSGGGNEQFF. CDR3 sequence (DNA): TGTGCCAGCAGTTTAAGCGGGGGCGGGAATGAGCAGTTCTTC.

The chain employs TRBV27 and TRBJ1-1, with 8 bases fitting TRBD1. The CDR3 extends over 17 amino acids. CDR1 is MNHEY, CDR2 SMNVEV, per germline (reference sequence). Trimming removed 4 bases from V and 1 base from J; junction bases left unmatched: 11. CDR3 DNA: TGTGCCAGCAGTTCCCCCGGGCAGGGGGCCAAGAACACTGAAGCTTTCTTT. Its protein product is CASSSPGQGAKNTEAFF.

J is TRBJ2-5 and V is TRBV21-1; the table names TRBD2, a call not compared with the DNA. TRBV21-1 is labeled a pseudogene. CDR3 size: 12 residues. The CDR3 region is CASSVQRETQYF. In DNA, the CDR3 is TGTGCCAGCAGCGTCCAGAGGGAGACCCAGTACTTC.